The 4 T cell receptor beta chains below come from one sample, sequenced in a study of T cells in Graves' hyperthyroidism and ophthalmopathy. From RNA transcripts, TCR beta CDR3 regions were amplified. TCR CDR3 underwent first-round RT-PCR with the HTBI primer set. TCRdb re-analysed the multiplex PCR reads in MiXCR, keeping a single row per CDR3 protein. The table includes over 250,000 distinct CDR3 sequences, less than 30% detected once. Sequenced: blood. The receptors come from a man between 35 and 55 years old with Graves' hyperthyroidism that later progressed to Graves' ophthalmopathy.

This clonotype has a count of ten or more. In DNA, the CDR3 is TGTGCCAGCTCACCCGGACGCGGGGAGCTGTTTTTT. It yields the protein CASSPGRGELFF. V gene TRBV18 combines with J gene TRBJ2-2; D call uncertain. Looked up from germline, CDR1 is KGHSH and CDR2 is LQKENI. The V end lost 3 bases, the J end lost 7 bases, and 6 bases lay between the germline ends. The CDR3 covers 12 residues.

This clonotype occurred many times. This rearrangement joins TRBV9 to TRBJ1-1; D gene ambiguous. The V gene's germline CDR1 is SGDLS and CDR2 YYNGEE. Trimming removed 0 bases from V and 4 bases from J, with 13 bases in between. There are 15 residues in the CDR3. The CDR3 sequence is CASSVVVAGSTEAFF. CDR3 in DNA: TGTGCCAGCAGCGTAGTAGTGGCTGGGAGCACTGAAGCTTTCTTT.

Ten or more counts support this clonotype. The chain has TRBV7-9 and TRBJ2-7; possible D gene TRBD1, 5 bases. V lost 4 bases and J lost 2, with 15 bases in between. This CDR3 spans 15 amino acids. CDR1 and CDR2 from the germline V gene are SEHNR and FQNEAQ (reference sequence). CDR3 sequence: CASSYPGAGPYEQYF. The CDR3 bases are TGTGCCAGCAGCTATCCCGGCGCAGGGCCCTACGAGCAGTACTTC.

The CDR3, as DNA: TGTGCCAGCAGCTTGGCAAACGGTGGGGCCAAAAACATTCAGTACTTC. Its translation: CASSLANGGAKNIQYF. The V and J genes are TRBV5-6 and TRBJ2-4; D unresolved. The CDR3 is 16 residues long. Germline lookup yields CDR1 SGHDT and CDR2 YYEEEE. V lost 0 bases and J 1 base, leaving 11 bases between the germline ends. Together with reference TRBV5-6 and TRBJ2-4, the CDR3 gives the full variable domain: DAGVTQSPTHLIKTRGQQVTLRCSPKSGHDTVSWYQQALGQGPQFIFQYYEEEERQRGNFPDRFSGHQFPNYSSELNVNALLLGDSALYLCASSLANGGAKNIQYFGAGTRLSVL.